This entry lists 31 T cell receptor beta chains sequenced from one sample in a study of T cell changes during pregnancy in multiple sclerosis. The method was immunoSEQ multiplex PCR; TCRdb's version includes in-frame clones alone and lacks a portion of them. The sample includes tens of thousands of clones, around 92% seen only once; the top ten take about 2.8%. This specimen was peripheral blood, taken in the third trimester of pregnancy. The origin of the receptors is a female donor in good health, enrolled as a control in a pregnancy study.

V usage is TRBV2 and J usage is TRBJ1-4; TRBD1 might be the D (5 bases). With 1 base removed from V and 2 bases from J, the gap between germline ends came to 11 bases. CDR1 is SNHLY and CDR2 is FYNNEI in the germline V gene. This CDR3 is built from 16 residues. The CDR3 spells CASSEGGGVTNEKLFF. CDR3 bases: TGTGCCAGCAGTGAAGGTGGGGGGGTTACTAATGAAAAACTGTTTTTT.

V and J are TRBV7-3 and TRBJ2-1; 14 nucleotides agree with TRBD2. Per the germline V gene, CDR1 is SGHTA and CDR2 is FQGTGA. The CDR3 runs to 15 residues. Losses at the gene ends were 5 bases for V and 8 bases for J; bases not matched to a gene: 5. The CDR3, as DNA: TGTGCCAGCAGCGCGGGACTAGCGGGAGTCGATGAGCAGTTCTTC. It is translated as CASSAGLAGVDEQFF.

The J gene is TRBJ2-3, the V gene TRBV5-4, with 9 bases fitting TRBD2. The germline V gene has CDR1 SGHNT and CDR2 YYREEE (reference sequence). The junction had 4 bases not matched to a gene; V was cut back by 4 bases and J by 1 base. This CDR3 has 15 amino acids. The CDR3 coding sequence is TGTGCCAGCAGCGCCAGCGGGAGGCGCACAGATACGCAGTATTTT. Translating gives CASSASGRRTDTQYF.

In its sample, this clone was seen once. V and J are TRBV5-6 and TRBJ2-7; 8 bases are a match to TRBD1. The V and J ends lost 3 bases and 5 bases, in that order; junction bases with no gene match: 1. This CDR3 is 12 amino acids long. Germline loops: CDR1 SGHDT, CDR2 YYEEEE. CDR3 DNA sequence: TGTGCCAGCAGCTCGGACAGGGACGAGCAGTACTTC. It encodes CASSSDRDEQYF.

V and J are TRBV12-5 and TRBJ2-6; D not certain. The CDR3 sequence is 17 residues long. Trimming shortened V by 1 base and J by 0 bases, and 10 bases separated the two germline ends. The germline gives CDR1 LGHNT, CDR2 FRNRAP. The CDR3 DNA is TGTGCTAGTGGTTTGGGGGCCGCCCTCTCTGGGGCCAACGTCCTGACTTTC. Translated, it gives CASGLGAALSGANVLTF.

The chain couples TRBV30 to TRBJ1-2; D is unresolved. The CDR3 sequence is 12 residues long. Germline CDR1 and CDR2: GTSNPN and SVGIG (reference sequence). V lost 2 bases to trimming and J lost 5 bases, with 9 bases between them. CDR3 coding DNA: TGTGCCTGGAGTATAGGAGAATATGGCTACACCTTC. Translation: CAWSIGEYGYTF.

The chain employs TRBV28 and TRBJ1-5, with 9 bases lining up with TRBD1. V dropped 7 bases and J dropped 6; count of bases not matched to a gene: 4. The germline V gene has CDR1 MDHEN and CDR2 SYDVKM. CDR3 length equals 13 residues. The CDR3 region has the DNA TGTGCCAGCACCCCGACAGGGGGTCAGCCCCAGCATTTT. Translation gives CASTPTGGQPQHF. Using reference TRBV28 and TRBJ1-5 for the parts outside the CDR3, the full variable domain is DVKVTQSSRYLVKRTGEKVFLECVQDMDHENMFWYRQDPGLGLRLIYFSYDVKMKEKGDIPEGYSVSREKKERFSLILESASTNQTSMYLCASTPTGGQPQHFGDGTRLSIL.

V and J are TRBV25-1 and TRBJ2-1; D unresolved. CDR1 is MGHDK and CDR2 is SYGVNS in the germline V gene. This CDR3 comprises 14 residues. The V end lost 8 bases, the J end lost 8 bases, and 19 bases lay between the germline ends. The CDR3 loop reads CASPLGEFLDEQFF. The CDR3 DNA sequence: TGTGCCAGCCCCCTCGGAGAATTTCTGGATGAGCAGTTCTTC.

Only one count was recorded for this clone. This chain uses TRBV5-6 with TRBJ1-5; 10 bases agree with TRBD1. V shed 3 bases and J 7 bases; nucleotides not matched to a gene: 1. Per germline, CDR1 SGHDT and CDR2 YYEEEE. This CDR3 is built from 13 residues. CDR3 region: CASSSTGGQPQHF. As DNA, the CDR3 is TGTGCCAGCAGCTCGACAGGGGGCCAGCCCCAGCATTTT. Full variable domain (missing parts from reference TRBV5-6 and TRBJ1-5): DAGVTQSPTHLIKTRGQQVTLRCSPKSGHDTVSWYQQALGQGPQFIFQYYEEEERQRGNFPDRFSGHQFPNYSSELNVNALLLGDSALYLCASSSTGGQPQHFGDGTRLSIL.

The chain carries TRBV9 and TRBJ2-3; the match to TRBD1 covers 12 bases. The germline V gene encodes CDR1 SGDLS and CDR2 YYNGEE. This CDR3 contains 18 residues. The V and J ends lost 3 bases and 0 bases, in that order; junction bases with no gene match: 8. The CDR3 DNA follows: TGTGCCAGCAGCGCCCACGGGACAGGGGGCTCCAGCACAGATACGCAGTATTTT. Its translation is CASSAHGTGGSSTDTQYF.

This chain links TRBV5-1 with TRBJ2-5; 9 bases agree with TRBD1. The CDR3 spans 14 residues. The germline V gene has CDR1 SGHRS and CDR2 YFSETQ. J gave up 5 bases and V 3 bases, and 5 bases lay outside the gene matches. The CDR3 DNA reads as TGCGCCAGCAGCTCGGGACAGGGCGTGGAGACCCAGTACTTC. Its protein product is CASSSGQGVETQYF.

The rearrangement links TRBV7-2 to TRBJ1-1, with 7 bases that match TRBD1. CDR3 length: 15 residues. Germline V gene data show CDR1 as SGHTA and CDR2 as FQGNSA. Trimming took 0 bases from V and 4 from J; bases not matched to a gene: 5. Here the CDR3 reads CASSLATGSFTEAFF. As DNA, the CDR3 is TGTGCCAGCAGCTTAGCGACAGGGAGTTTCACTGAAGCTTTCTTT.

The J gene is TRBJ1-1, the V gene TRBV29-1, with 7 positions matching TRBD1. The V gene's germline CDR1 is SQVTM and CDR2 ANQGSEA. V was clipped by 7 bases and J by 5 bases; unmatched bases: 7. The CDR3 runs to 12 residues. CDR3 loop: CSATQGKTEAFF. In DNA form, the CDR3 reads TGCAGCGCAACACAGGGGAAGACTGAAGCTTTCTTT.

The chain carries TRBV6-4 and TRBJ2-1; D is possibly TRBD1 (5 bases). V was cut by 3 bases and J by 8 bases, with 20 bases left in between. The CDR3 is made up of 16 amino acids. Germline V gene sequence: CDR1 MRHNA, CDR2 SNTAGT. CDR3 sequence (DNA): TGTGCCAGCAGTGAAGGATTAGGGGCGGCGCGCTATGAGCAGTTCTTC. Protein: CASSEGLGAARYEQFF.

The chain combines TRBV9 with TRBJ2-7; 11 nucleotides align to TRBD2. The CDR3 runs to 15 residues. The V gene's germline CDR1 is SGDLS and CDR2 YYNGEE. CDR3 coding DNA: TGTGCCAGCAGCGCGCGGGGATCCCTTCTAGCGGGAGGCCTGGTC. This gives the protein CASSARGSLLAGGLV.

The chain carries TRBV7-2 and TRBJ2-3; 11 bases are a match to TRBD2. In germline, CDR1 is SGHTA, CDR2 FQGNSA. The length of the CDR3 is 16 residues. V lost 4 bases to trimming and J lost 0 bases; unmatched junction nucleotides: 3. CDR3 bases: TGTGCCAGCAGCTCATCTAGCGGGAGGAGCACAGATACGCAGTATTTT. Translated: CASSSSSGRSTDTQYF.

V gene TRBV5-5 combines with J gene TRBJ2-3; D may be TRBD2 (6 bases). Germline V gene sequence: CDR1 SGHKS, CDR2 YYEKEE (reference sequence). V was shortened by 0 bases and J by 5 bases, with 10 bases between the two germline ends. The CDR3 is made up of 14 amino acids. CDR3: CASSLGAGLDTQYF. The CDR3 bases are TGTGCCAGCAGCTTGGGGGCGGGGTTAGATACGCAGTATTTT.

The rearrangement uses TRBV9 and TRBJ2-5; the match to TRBD1 covers 10 bases. The J call is in doubt because the DNA end fits TRBJ2-7 better. The CDR3 covers 14 residues. Germline CDR1 is SGDLS and CDR2 is YYNGEE. CDR3 nucleotide sequence: TGTGCCAGCAGCGTAGGGGACAGGGGCCACGAGCAGTACTTC. Amino acid sequence: CASSVGDRGHEQYF.

The V call is TRBV29-1, the J call TRBJ2-3; no definite D call. Germline assignment: CDR1 SQVTM and CDR2 ANQGSEA. V was clipped by 3 bases and J by 2 bases, with 6 bases between them. The CDR3 totals 12 residues. The CDR3 reads CSVEALTDTQYF. For the CDR3, the DNA is TGCAGCGTTGAGGCCCTCACAGATACGCAGTATTTT.

The table lists this clone with a few counts. CDR3 in amino acids: CASSNDQTGGVGSPLHF. CDR3 nucleotide sequence: TGTGCCAGTAGTAACGACCAGACAGGGGGCGTTGGTTCACCCCTCCACTTT. J is TRBJ1-6 and V is TRBV19, with TRBD1 identical over 10 bases. The CDR3 is 17 amino acids. V shed 4 bases, J shed 9 bases, and the junction held 12 bases outside the gene matches. CDR1 is LNHDA, CDR2 SQIVND, per germline (reference sequence).

This sequence joins TRBV2 and TRBJ2-7; no definite D call. This CDR3 region has 11 residues. V lost 4 bases to trimming and J lost 3 bases, with 4 bases between them. The germline V gene has CDR1 SNHLY and CDR2 FYNNEI. The CDR3: CASSVLYEQYF. CDR3 nucleotides: TGTGCCAGCAGTGTACTCTACGAGCAGTACTTC. The full variable domain, rest sourced from reference TRBV2 and TRBJ2-7, is EPEVTQTPSHQVTQMGQEVILRCVPISNHLYFYWYRQILGQKVEFLVSFYNNEISEKSEIFDDQFSVERPDGSNFTLKIRSTKLEDSAMYFCASSVLYEQYFGPGTRLTVT.

This clone was found once. The rearrangement links TRBV18 to TRBJ2-1, with TRBD2 matching 10 bases. Trimming removed 6 bases from V and 7 bases from J; junction bases left unmatched: 12. Germline values: CDR1 KGHSH, CDR2 LQKENI. The CDR3 is 16 residues long. The CDR3 DNA reads TGTGCCAGCTCCCCCGTTGGAAGCGGGGGGGCGAATGAGCAGTTCTTC. It codes for CASSPVGSGGANEQFF.

The chain couples TRBV30 to TRBJ2-7; D gene ambiguous. V gave up 0 bases and J gave up 3 bases, with 9 bases separating them. Germline CDR1 is GTSNPN and CDR2 is SVGIG (reference sequence). The CDR3 contains 13 residues. DNA for the CDR3: TGTGCCTGGAGTGTATACGGGTTCTACGAGCAGTACTTC. Translation gives CAWSVYGFYEQYF.

V and J are TRBV4-1 and TRBJ2-5; 12 nucleotides line up with TRBD2. In germline, CDR1 is MGHRA, CDR2 YSYEKL. This CDR3 contains 15 residues. The J segment lost 5 bases and the V segment lost 3 bases, leaving 4 bases of the junction unmatched. CDR3 nucleotides: TGCGCCAGCAGCCAGGAGACTAGCGGGGGCGAGACCCAGTACTTC. Its translation is CASSQETSGGETQYF.

The chain has TRBV28 and TRBJ2-3, with 12 nucleotides matching TRBD2. The CDR3 runs to 16 residues. Trimming took 6 bases from V and 2 from J; bases not matched to a gene: 6. Germline V gene sequence: CDR1 MDHEN, CDR2 SYDVKM. CDR3 residues: CASSQLAGGNTDTQYF. In DNA form, the CDR3 reads TGTGCCAGCAGCCAACTAGCGGGGGGAAACACAGATACGCAGTATTTT.

The V gene is TRBV11-2, the J gene TRBJ2-5; possibly TRBD2 for D (6 bases). The ends were cut back, 1 base at V and 3 bases at J, with 9 bases in the middle. Germline CDR1 and CDR2: SGHAT and FQNNGV. There are 14 residues in the CDR3. The CDR3 reads CASSLGRGKETQYF. Here the CDR3 DNA reads TGTGCCAGCAGCTTAGGACGCGGGAAAGAGACCCAGTACTTC.

The V gene is TRBV28, the J gene TRBJ1-5, with D unclear. CDR1 and CDR2 from the germline V gene are MDHEN and SYDVKM. CDR3 length: 14 residues. V lost 10 bases to trimming and J lost 2 bases, with 15 bases between them. The CDR3 here is CANSAEGGNQPQHF. The CDR3 DNA reads as TGTGCCAACTCCGCGGAAGGAGGCAATCAGCCCCAGCATTTT.

This chain connects TRBV28 to TRBJ2-5; a weak D match, TRBD2 (7 bases). V gave up 3 bases and J gave up 6 bases, with 14 bases separating them. The CDR3 is 14 residues long. CDR1 MDHEN and CDR2 SYDVKM come from the germline V gene. The CDR3 DNA follows: TGTGCCAGCAGTTTTCGAGGGGGGGTTAAGACCCAGTACTTC. As protein: CASSFRGGVKTQYF. Using reference TRBV28 and TRBJ2-5 for the parts outside the CDR3, the full variable domain is DVKVTQSSRYLVKRTGEKVFLECVQDMDHENMFWYRQDPGLGLRLIYFSYDVKMKEKGDIPEGYSVSREKKERFSLILESASTNQTSMYLCASSFRGGVKTQYFGPGTRLLVL.

This chain uses TRBV5-6 with TRBJ2-1; D may be TRBD2 (5 bases). The CDR3 consists of 14 residues. Germline V gene lookup returns CDR1 SGHDT and CDR2 YYEEEE. Trimming took 0 bases from V and 8 from J, leaving 12 bases between them. CDR3 residues: CASSLASPGDEQFF. CDR3 coding DNA: TGTGCCAGCAGCTTGGCATCTCCCGGGGATGAGCAGTTCTTC. Combining the CDR3 with reference TRBV5-6 and TRBJ2-1 gives the whole variable domain DAGVTQSPTHLIKTRGQQVTLRCSPKSGHDTVSWYQQALGQGPQFIFQYYEEEERQRGNFPDRFSGHQFPNYSSELNVNALLLGDSALYLCASSLASPGDEQFFGPGTRLTVL.

About this clone: At one boundary the junction diverges from the germline segment, which might be a read error. The rearrangement uses TRBV7-9 and TRBJ1-1; D is undetermined. Germline CDR1 reads SEHNR; CDR2 reads FQNEAQ (reference sequence). This CDR3 spans 15 amino acids. The CDR3 sequence: CASSAPGREITEVFF. The CDR3 nucleotides read TGTGCCAGCAGCGCACCTGGGAGGGAAATAACTGAAGTTTTCTTT.

This chain uses TRBV29-1 with TRBJ2-2; a weak D match, TRBD1 (5 bases). V gave up 8 bases and J gave up 6 bases, with 13 bases separating them. The germline V gene encodes CDR1 SQVTM and CDR2 ANQGSEA. This CDR3 is built from 12 residues. The CDR3 spells CSCRVQSGELFF. CDR3 nucleotide sequence: TGCAGCTGCAGGGTACAATCCGGGGAGCTGTTTTTT.